This T cell receptor (beta chain) is drawn from a study of T-cell reconstitution after alpha-beta-depleted transplantation in children. Overall study results and limits: There were reportedly several hundred expanded graft clones from which alpha-beta T cells came about two months after transplant. Some patients' high day-60 TCRbeta diversity was traced to surviving recipient T cells and thymic progenitors.

V shed 1 base and J shed 2 bases, with 24 bases lying between them. CDR3 length: 18 residues. The V gene's germline CDR1 is SQVTM and CDR2 ANQGSEA. Unique molecular identifiers featured in how the TCRbeta library was prepared. TCRdb fed the PCR reads into MiXCR, producing one record per CDR3 protein. Among hundreds of thousands of distinct CDR3 sequences listed, around 13% were seen once. This clonotype was seen many times. Its target is not known. The receptor comes from a girl aged 2 to 9 with congenital amegakaryocytic thrombocytopenia, due to receive a stem cell transplant. The V gene is TRBV29-1, the J gene TRBJ2-7, with D tentatively TRBD2 (6 bases). The sequenced sample was PBMCs, obtained before TCRalphabeta/CD19-depleted stem cell transplant. The CDR3: CSVEGRLNSGDQTYEQYF. In nucleotides, the CDR3 is TGCAGCGTTGAAGGACGTCTGAATAGCGGAGATCAAACCTACGAGCAGTACTTC.